The next 26 T cell receptor beta chains were all read from a single sample in a study of T cell repertoires in cytomegalovirus infection. Their antigens are not known. MiXCR, applied by TCRdb to the reads, yields one record per CDR3 protein. The repertoire holds tens of thousands of distinct CDR3 sequences, with around 21% as singletons. Specimen: CD8+ T cells from cultured PBMCs, collected from culture after CMV antigen stimulation. These receptors were taken from a human donor in good health (CMV status not recorded). Some clones in this sample may be carry-over from other donors' samples.

This clonotype was observed many times. The chain has TRBV6-5 and TRBJ1-2, with D possibly TRBD1 on 6 matching bases. V lost 0 bases and J 6 bases, leaving 14 bases between the germline ends. Germline V gene data show CDR1 as MNHEY and CDR2 as SVGAGI. This CDR3 is 15 amino acids long. As DNA, the CDR3 is TGTGCCAGCAGTTACTCAGGGGGGCAGGGGCATGGCTACACCTTC. It translates to CASSYSGGQGHGYTF.

This clonotype has ten or more counts. V usage is TRBV11-3 and J usage is TRBJ1-4; TRBD1 agrees at 11 bases. V gave up 4 bases and J gave up 6 bases; unmatched junction bases: 4. CDR1 is SGHNT and CDR2 is YENEEA in the germline V gene. The CDR3 has 15 residues. The CDR3 here is CASSSRTGGHEKLFF. CDR3 nucleotide sequence: TGTGCCAGCAGCTCACGGACAGGGGGCCATGAAAAACTGTTTTTT.

In this sample, this clonotype turned up many times. A read error may explain this, as a much larger clone is one base away. The J gene is TRBJ2-7, the V gene TRBV7-2; D not resolved. Germline V lookup: CDR1 SGHTA, CDR2 FQGNSA. Trimming stripped 1 base from V and 3 bases from J, with 4 bases between. The CDR3 contains 12 residues. CDR3 in amino acids: CASSLGRYEQYF. For the CDR3, the DNA is TGTGCCAGCAGCTTAGGCCGCTACGAGCAGTACTTC.

This clonotype is medium-sized. For the CDR3, the DNA is TGTGCCATCAGTGAGTCGATGGCGGGAGGGTACAATGAGCAGTTCTTC. This codes for CAISESMAGGYNEQFF. The rearrangement uses TRBV10-3 and TRBJ2-1, with TRBD2 identical over 9 bases. Germline V lookup: CDR1 ENHRY, CDR2 SYGVKD. Trimming took 0 bases from V and 4 from J; bases not matched to a gene: 4. CDR3 length: 16 residues.

The table lists this clonotype with a few counts. The chain couples TRBV6-1 to TRBJ2-4; D uncertain. V lost 10 bases, J lost 7 bases, and 5 bases lay in between. The CDR3 runs to 9 residues. The germline V gene has CDR1 MNHNS and CDR2 SASEGT. In DNA form, the CDR3 reads TGTGCCATCCCGAACATTCAGTACTTC. Translating it yields CAIPNIQYF.

The V call is TRBV5-1, the J call TRBJ2-3; TRBD2 might be the D (5 bases). Germline lookup yields CDR1 SGHRS and CDR2 YFSETQ. Trimming cost V 3 bases and J 5 bases, with 22 bases left between them. This CDR3 comprises 17 residues. The CDR3 region has the DNA TGCGCCAGCAGCTCCTCCGCGGGCAGCATTTTAGAAGATACGCAGTATTTT. It codes for CASSSSAGSILEDTQYF.

This clonotype was recorded at least ten times. The CDR3 nucleotides are TGTGCCAGCAGCCCAGGGATTGTGATCATGAACACTGAAGCTTTCTTT. Translation gives CASSPGIVIMNTEAFF. V and J are TRBV6-1 and TRBJ1-1; D may be TRBD1 (5 bases). CDR1 and CDR2 (germline): MNHNS, SASEGT. This CDR3 contains 16 residues. V was trimmed by 6 bases and J by 0 bases, leaving 17 bases between them.

This clonotype was detected once. The chain combines TRBV2 with TRBJ1-1; perhaps TRBD1 as D (5 bases). CDR1 is SNHLY, CDR2 FYNNEI, per germline. V gave up 7 bases and J gave up 1 base, with 10 bases separating them. The CDR3 length is 13 residues. This chain's CDR3 is CASNGGANTEAFF. CDR3 DNA: TGTGCCAGCAATGGGGGTGCGAACACTGAAGCTTTCTTT.

This clonotype was picked up a small number of times. The chain recombines TRBV7-3 with TRBJ2-1, with 9 bases lining up with TRBD1. J lost 9 bases, V lost 10 bases, and 19 bases had no gene match. The CDR3 totals 16 residues. Germline-derived CDR1 and CDR2 are SGHTA and FQGTGA. CDR3 DNA sequence: TGTGCCACCAGACCTCCCGGGACAGGGAGTTCCAGTGAGCAGTTCTTC. Protein sequence: CATRPPGTGSSSEQFF. The whole variable domain, remainder taken from reference TRBV7-3 and TRBJ2-1, is GAGVSQTPSNKVTEKGKYVELRCDPISGHTALYWYRQSLGQGPEFLIYFQGTGAADDSGLPNDRFFAVRPEGSVSTLKIQRTERGDSAVYLCATRPPGTGSSSEQFFGPGTRLTVL.

This clonotype turned up a few times. This chain uses TRBV20-1 with TRBJ2-7; 9 nucleotides align to TRBD2. V shed 0 bases and J 3 bases; nucleotides not matched to a gene: 3. Germline V CDR1 and CDR2: DFQATT, SNEGSKA (reference sequence). This CDR3 comprises 14 residues. CDR3 protein: CSARDMTSGYEQYF. DNA for the CDR3: TGCAGTGCTAGAGATATGACTAGCGGCTACGAGCAGTACTTC.

This clonotype occurred many times. The rearrangement links TRBV7-2 to TRBJ2-7, with D tentatively TRBD1 or TRBD2 (6 bases each). There are 17 residues in the CDR3. The ends were cut back, 5 bases at V and 2 bases at J, with 22 bases in the middle. The germline V gene encodes CDR1 SGHTA and CDR2 FQGNSA. The DNA for the CDR3 is TGTGCCAGCAGCCCCACGTCGTCGGGGGCCTATCCCTACGAGCAGTACTTC. This encodes CASSPTSSGAYPYEQYF.

This clonotype has a count of ten or more. The chain combines TRBV7-2 with TRBJ1-5; tentatively, D is TRBD1 (5 bases). The CDR3 spans 15 residues. CDR1 and CDR2 (germline): SGHTA, FQGNSA. Trimming stripped 3 bases from V and 1 base from J, with 10 bases between. CDR3 DNA: TGTGCCAGCAGCTTTTGGGGGGGGAGCAATCAGCCCCAGCATTTT. Amino acid sequence: CASSFWGGSNQPQHF.

This clonotype was found many times. CDR3 nucleotides: TGTGCCACCAGTGATTCGGGGACAGGGGTCAATCAGCCCCAGCATTTT. This encodes CATSDSGTGVNQPQHF. This rearrangement joins TRBV24-1 to TRBJ1-5; TRBD1 aligns across 10 bases. V trimming: 2 bases; J trimming: 3 bases; junction bases outside the gene matches: 3. Germline CDR1 KGHDR, CDR2 SFDVKD. CDR3 length: 16 residues.

The J gene is TRBJ1-5, the V gene TRBV6-2 or TRBV6-3; no reliable D call. Germline-derived CDR1 and CDR2 are MNHEY and SVGEGT. V lost 6 bases to trimming and J lost 1 base, with 13 bases between them. The CDR3 runs 15 residues. As DNA, the CDR3 is TGTGCCAGCAGAATTTTTGGCGGGAGCAATCAGCCCCAGCATTTT. As protein: CASRIFGGSNQPQHF.

This clonotype appeared a few times. This sequence joins TRBV15 and TRBJ2-7; 7 bases fit TRBD1. The CDR3 is 13 residues long. V trimming: 5 bases; J trimming: 5 bases; junction bases outside the gene matches: 6. Germline values: CDR1 LNHNV, CDR2 YYDKDF (reference sequence). The CDR3 spells CATSVPTGDEQYF. In DNA form, the CDR3 reads TGTGCCACCAGCGTCCCAACAGGGGACGAGCAGTACTTC.

This clonotype was detected a few times. J is TRBJ2-3 and V is TRBV4-1; TRBD2 matches 7 bases. Germline V gene sequence: CDR1 MGHRA, CDR2 YSYEKL. This CDR3 is 15 amino acids long. Losses at the gene ends were 4 bases for V and 5 bases for J; bases not matched to a gene: 9. CDR3 sequence reads: CASSPSYGRRDTQYF. CDR3 nucleotide sequence: TGCGCCAGCAGCCCTTCTTACGGGAGGAGAGATACGCAGTATTTT.

V and J are TRBV4-3 and TRBJ2-5; D may match TRBD1 or TRBD2 (6 bases each). This CDR3 has 16 residues. From germline, CDR1 is LGHNA and CDR2 YSLEER. V was clipped by 2 bases and J by 5 bases, with 18 bases between them. CDR3 sequence: CASSQKGGAGMETQYF. DNA for the CDR3: TGCGCCAGCAGCCAAAAGGGGGGAGCGGGTATGGAGACCCAGTACTTC.

This clonotype has more than one count but fewer than ten. The V gene is TRBV11-2, the J gene TRBJ1-3; D unclear. V shed 8 bases and J shed 7 bases, with 6 bases lying between them. CDR3 size: 10 residues. Germline V CDR1 and CDR2: SGHAT, FQNNGV. The CDR3 DNA reads as TGTGCCAGCGGGGAGAACACCATATATTTT. Its translation: CASGENTIYF.

This clonotype came up a few times. The rearrangement links TRBV20-1 to TRBJ1-5; D gene ambiguous. There are 15 residues in the CDR3. In germline, CDR1 is DFQATT, CDR2 SNEGSKA (reference sequence). The V and J ends lost 1 base and 0 bases respectively, with 10 bases between them. CDR3 residues: CSARVREYSNQPQHF. In DNA form, the CDR3 reads TGCAGTGCTAGAGTCCGGGAATATAGCAATCAGCCCCAGCATTTT.

In this sample, this clonotype turned up many times. The chain has TRBV27 and TRBJ2-2; D remains unclear. Deletions cut 3 bases from V and 0 bases from J, with 14 bases between. In germline, CDR1 is MNHEY, CDR2 SMNVEV (reference sequence). This CDR3 is built from 17 residues. CDR3 sequence: CASSFGFRTANTGELFF. The CDR3, as DNA: TGTGCCAGCAGTTTCGGCTTCAGGACGGCGAACACCGGGGAGCTGTTTTTT.

The chain carries TRBV19 and TRBJ2-3, with TRBD2 matching 9 bases. V lost 3 bases and J lost 0; bases outside the gene matches: 4. This CDR3 is built from 16 residues. Germline loops: CDR1 LNHDA, CDR2 SQIVND (reference sequence). This CDR3 is CASSIALAGSTDTQYF. As DNA, the CDR3 is TGTGCCAGTAGTATCGCGCTAGCGGGGAGCACAGATACGCAGTATTTT.

The chain employs TRBV6-2 or TRBV6-3 and TRBJ2-1; D is undetermined. The CDR3 spans 18 residues. Deletions cut 0 bases from V and 0 bases from J, with 15 bases between. CDR1 and CDR2 from the germline V gene are MNHEY and SVGEGT. The CDR3, as DNA: TGTGCCAGCAGTTACTCCTCCCCAACAACGAGCTCCTACAATGAGCAGTTCTTC. Translation gives CASSYSSPTTSSYNEQFF.

This clonotype was counted ten times or more. The chain combines TRBV7-2 with TRBJ1-6; 8 nucleotides match TRBD1. J was trimmed by 9 bases and V by 1 base; bases with no gene match: 5. Per the germline V gene, CDR1 is SGHTA and CDR2 is FQGNSA. CDR3 length: 15 amino acids. The CDR3 loop is CASSLGTGWASPLHF. DNA of the CDR3: TGTGCCAGCAGCTTAGGGACAGGGTGGGCTTCACCCCTCCACTTT.

This clonotype has at least ten counts. The CDR3 DNA reads TGTGCCAGCAGCCCGCCCGCTGGGGGAGAGACCCAGTACTTC. This codes for CASSPPAGGETQYF. J is TRBJ2-5 and V is TRBV7-8; D could derive from TRBD1 or TRBD2 (5 bases each). This CDR3 has 14 residues. The V end lost 5 bases, the J end lost 4 bases, and 14 bases lay between the germline ends. Per germline, CDR1 SGHVS and CDR2 FQNEAQ.

The sample holds a few counts of this clonotype. The chain carries TRBV10-3 and TRBJ2-7; 7 bases are a match to TRBD2. From germline, CDR1 is ENHRY and CDR2 SYGVKD. The CDR3 has 16 residues. The V gene end was trimmed by 2 bases and the J gene end by 1 base; junction bases not matched to a gene: 8. This chain's CDR3 is CAISERGQRGSYEQYF. In DNA form, the CDR3 reads TGTGCCATCAGTGAGCGGGGCCAGCGGGGTTCCTACGAGCAGTACTTC.

This clonotype came up a few times. The chain employs TRBV6-5 and TRBJ2-7, with D possibly matching TRBD2 (5 bases). The germline V and J ends were trimmed by 2 bases and 1 base, with 15 bases remaining between them. Germline assignment: CDR1 MNHEY and CDR2 SVGAGI. This CDR3 has 16 residues. The chain's CDR3 is CASSYGGPKGSYEQYF. The CDR3 DNA reads TGTGCCAGCAGTTACGGAGGCCCGAAAGGGTCCTACGAGCAGTACTTC.